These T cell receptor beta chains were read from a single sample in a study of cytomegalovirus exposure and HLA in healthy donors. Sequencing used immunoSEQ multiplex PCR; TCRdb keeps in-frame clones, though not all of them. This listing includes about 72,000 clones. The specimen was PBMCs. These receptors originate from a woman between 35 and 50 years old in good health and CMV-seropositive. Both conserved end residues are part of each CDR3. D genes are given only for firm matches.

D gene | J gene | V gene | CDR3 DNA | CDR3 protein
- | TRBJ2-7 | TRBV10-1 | TGCGCCAGCAGTGACCGCGATGGACAGGGAGGGTCCTACGAGCAGTACTTC | CASSDRDGQGGSYEQYF
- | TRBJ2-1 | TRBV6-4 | TGTGCCAGCAGTGGAAGCGGAGACTACAATGAGCAGTTCTTC | CASSGSGDYNEQFF
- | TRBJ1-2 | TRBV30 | TGTGCCTGGAGTGTATCGGGGATCGGCTATGGCTACACCTTC | CAWSVSGIGYGYTF
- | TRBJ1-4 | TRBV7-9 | TGTGCCAGCAGTTTAGGGGGACTCAGAGTAGAAAAACTGTTTTTT | CASSLGGLRVEKLFF
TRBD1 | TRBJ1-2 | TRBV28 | TGTGCCAGCAGCCCAATACCCGACAGGGGGTTTAACTATGGCTACACCTTC | CASSPIPDRGFNYGYTF
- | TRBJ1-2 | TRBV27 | TGTGCCAGCAGTTTCGGGGGGCTTATAGGCTACACCTTC | CASSFGGLIGYTF
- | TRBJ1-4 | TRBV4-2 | TGTGCCAGCAGCCAAAGTCCGGGGAAACTGTTTTTT | CASSQSPGKLFF
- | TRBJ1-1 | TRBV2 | TGTGCCAGCAGGGGCGGGCGGGGGAACACTGAAGCTTTCTTT | CASRGGRGNTEAFF
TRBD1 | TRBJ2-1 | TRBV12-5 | TGTGCTAGTGGTTTGAACTCCGGGACAGGGCCGTTCTTC | CASGLNSGTGPFF
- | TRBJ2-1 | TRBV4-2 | TGTGCCAGCAGCCCTATGAAGTTAGAGGGAGGAGATGAGCAGTTCTTC | CASSPMKLEGGDEQFF
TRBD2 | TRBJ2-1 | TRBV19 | TGTGCCAGTGGGACTAGCTCAGGATTAGGTGAGCAGTTCTTC | CASGTSSGLGEQFF